These T cell receptor beta chains were read from a single sample in a study of T cell responses to AZD1222 COVID-19 vaccine. TCRdb keeps only in-frame clones here, not all; method: immunoSEQ multiplex PCR. The table lists 150,000 to 200,000 clones, 85% to 90% of them singletons. The source material was peripheral blood, sampled on day 0 of AZD1222 vaccination. The source of these receptors is an adult in good health. Each CDR3 is given with its conserved first and last residue.

v_call,j_call,cdr3_aa
TRBV2,TRBJ1-1,CASSVIVYRDIGNTEAFF
TRBV6-5,TRBJ1-2,CASRAGVGYGYTF
TRBV4-3,TRBJ2-2,CASSQDGTSPGELFF
TRBV12-3/TRBV12-4,TRBJ1-5,CASAGTGNRPQHF
TRBV12-3/TRBV12-4,TRBJ2-3,CASGARGTQYF
TRBV27,TRBJ2-7,CASSLGTSGYEQYF
TRBV7-3,TRBJ1-3,CASSPSAQSGNTIYF
TRBV3-1/TRBV3-2,TRBJ2-7,CASSSSGRAYEQYF
TRBV2,TRBJ2-6,CASSGSPSGANVLTF
TRBV19,TRBJ1-2,CASSMDRSLGYTF
TRBV5-1,TRBJ2-1,CASSLGGNAYNEQFF
TRBV6-2/TRBV6-3,TRBJ2-1,CASSRLAGVYNEQFF
TRBV2,TRBJ2-3,CASSSNQFTDTQYF
TRBV5-1,TRBJ2-3,CASSLEASGSVADTQYF